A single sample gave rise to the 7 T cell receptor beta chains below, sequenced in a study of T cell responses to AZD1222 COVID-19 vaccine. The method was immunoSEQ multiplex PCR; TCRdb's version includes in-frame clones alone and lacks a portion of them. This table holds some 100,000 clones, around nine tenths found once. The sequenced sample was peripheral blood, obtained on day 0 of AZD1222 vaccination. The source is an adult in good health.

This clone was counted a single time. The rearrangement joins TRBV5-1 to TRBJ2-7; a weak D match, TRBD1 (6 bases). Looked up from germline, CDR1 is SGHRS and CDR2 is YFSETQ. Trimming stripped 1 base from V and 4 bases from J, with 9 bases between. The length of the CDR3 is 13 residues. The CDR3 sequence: CASSLTGSYEQYF. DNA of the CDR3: TGCGCCAGCAGCTTGACAGGGTCGTACGAGCAGTACTTC. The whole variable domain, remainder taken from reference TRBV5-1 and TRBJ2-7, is KAGVTQTPRYLIKTRGQQVTLSCSPISGHRSVSWYQQTPGQGLQFLFEYFSETQRNKGNFPGRFSGRQFSNSRSEMNVSTLELGDSALYLCASSLTGSYEQYFGPGTRLTVT.

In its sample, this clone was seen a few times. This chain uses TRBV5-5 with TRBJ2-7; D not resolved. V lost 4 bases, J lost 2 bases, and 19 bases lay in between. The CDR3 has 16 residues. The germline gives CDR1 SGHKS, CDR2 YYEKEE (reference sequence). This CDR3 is CASSTLVGSKPYEQYF. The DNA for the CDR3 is TGTGCCAGCAGCACTCTAGTGGGGTCGAAGCCCTACGAGCAGTACTTC.

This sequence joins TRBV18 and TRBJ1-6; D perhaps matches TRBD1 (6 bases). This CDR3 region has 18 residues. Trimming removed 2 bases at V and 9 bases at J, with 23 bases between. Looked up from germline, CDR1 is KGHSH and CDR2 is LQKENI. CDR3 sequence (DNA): TGTGCCAGCTCACCAATGGCCCCGGGACACGGGGGCGCTTCACCCCTCCACTTT. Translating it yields CASSPMAPGHGGASPLHF.

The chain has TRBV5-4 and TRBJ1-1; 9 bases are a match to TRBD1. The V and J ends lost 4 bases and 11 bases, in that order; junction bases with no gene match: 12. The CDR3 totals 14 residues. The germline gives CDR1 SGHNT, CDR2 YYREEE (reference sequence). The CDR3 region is CASSLGGTGYHAFF. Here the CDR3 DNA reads TGTGCCAGCAGCCTGGGAGGGACAGGGTATCATGCTTTCTTT.

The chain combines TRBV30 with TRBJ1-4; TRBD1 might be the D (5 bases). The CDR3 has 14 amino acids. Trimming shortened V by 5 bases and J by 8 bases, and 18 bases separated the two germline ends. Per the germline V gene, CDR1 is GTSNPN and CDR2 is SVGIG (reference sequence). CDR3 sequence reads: CAWGTGTWNEKLFF. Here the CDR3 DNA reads TGTGCCTGGGGGACCGGGACTTGGAACGAAAAACTGTTTTTT.

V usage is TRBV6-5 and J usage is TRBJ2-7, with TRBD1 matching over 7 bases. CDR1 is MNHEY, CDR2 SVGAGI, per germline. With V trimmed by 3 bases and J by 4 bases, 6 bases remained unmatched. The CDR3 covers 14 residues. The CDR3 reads CASSYQTGFYEQYV. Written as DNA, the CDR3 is TGTGCCAGCAGTTATCAGACAGGGTTTTACGAGCAGTACGTC.

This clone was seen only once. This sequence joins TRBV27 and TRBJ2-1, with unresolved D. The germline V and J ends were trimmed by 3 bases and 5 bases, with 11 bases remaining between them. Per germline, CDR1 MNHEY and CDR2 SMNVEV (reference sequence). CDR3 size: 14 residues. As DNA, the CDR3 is TGTGCCAGCAGTTTTCTTCCCCTTAACAATGAGCAGTTCTTC. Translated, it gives CASSFLPLNNEQFF.